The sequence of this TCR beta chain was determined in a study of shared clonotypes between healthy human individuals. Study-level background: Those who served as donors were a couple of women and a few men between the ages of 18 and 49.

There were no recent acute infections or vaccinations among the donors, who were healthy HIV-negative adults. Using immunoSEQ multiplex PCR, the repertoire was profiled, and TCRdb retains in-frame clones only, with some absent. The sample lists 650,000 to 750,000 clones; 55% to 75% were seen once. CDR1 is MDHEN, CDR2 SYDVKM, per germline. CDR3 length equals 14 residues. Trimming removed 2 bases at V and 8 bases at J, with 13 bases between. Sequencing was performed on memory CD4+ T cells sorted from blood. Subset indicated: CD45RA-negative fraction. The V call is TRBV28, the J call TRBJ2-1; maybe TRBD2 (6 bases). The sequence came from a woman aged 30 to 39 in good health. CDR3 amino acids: CASSLGGVRDEQFF. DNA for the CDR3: TGTGCCAGCAGTTTAGGCGGGGTTAGGGATGAGCAGTTCTTC. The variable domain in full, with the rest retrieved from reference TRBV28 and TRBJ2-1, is DVKVTQSSRYLVKRTGEKVFLECVQDMDHENMFWYRQDPGLGLRLIYFSYDVKMKEKGDIPEGYSVSREKKERFSLILESASTNQTSMYLCASSLGGVRDEQFFGPGTRLTVL.